A selection of T cell receptor beta chains follows, all from one sample in a study of response to subunit inactivated influenza vaccine. TCRdb reprocessed the RT-PCR reads with MiXCR, giving one entry per CDR3 protein. The data contain about 240,000 distinct CDR3 sequences, 9% to 15% of them singletons. Sequencing used non-naive T cells sorted from PBMCs, obtained approximately 15 days before vaccination. All receptors derive from a man aged 50 to 59 who received an inactivated influenza vaccine. Each CDR3 is given with its conserved first and last residue. A D gene is named only where the DNA matches it firmly. Size tells how often a clone was seen (once, few, many) or the class of an expanded clone, and some rows leave it out.

D,size,J,V,DNA,CDR3
-,few,TRBJ2-4,TRBV11-2,TGTGCCAGCAGCTTAAACGTGGATAACATTCAGTACTTC,CASSLNVDNIQYF
-,few,TRBJ2-7,TRBV5-1,TGCGCCAGCAGGGAGGACTCCTACGAGCAGTACTTC,CASREDSYEQYF
-,many,TRBJ1-1,TRBV11-2,TGTGCCAGCAGCTTAGATCAACAGTCACGACAGTTCTTT,CASSLDQQSRQFF
TRBD1,few,TRBJ2-1,TRBV18,TGTGCCAGCTCACCAGGACAGGGGGCGGTCAATGAGCAGTTCTTC,CASSPGQGAVNEQFF
TRBD2,many,TRBJ2-1,TRBV20-1,TGCAGTGCTGGTAGTTCGGGAGGGCCCAATGAGCAGTTCTTC,CSAGSSGGPNEQFF
TRBD1,few,TRBJ2-7,TRBV6-1,TGTGCCAGCAGGGGGGACAGGGGGAACTCCTACGAGCAGTACTTC,CASRGDRGNSYEQYF
-,-,TRBJ2-1,TRBV7-9,TGTGCCAGCAGCTCCTGGCCATCCGAGGGCGGGCAGTTCTTC,CASSSWPSEGGQFF
TRBD2,many,TRBJ2-1,TRBV12-3/TRBV12-4,TGTGCCAGCAGTTTAGCGACCGGGGGACTAGCGGGAGGGGTAGGCTACAATGAGCAGTTCTTC,CASSLATGGLAGGVGYNEQFF
TRBD2,-,TRBJ2-3,TRBV18,TGTGCCAGCTCAGCCGGGGGGACTGGGGACACAGATACGCAGTATTTT,CASSAGGTGDTDTQYF
-,-,TRBJ2-2,TRBV5-4,TGTGCCAGCAGCCCGGACGGCAGGAACACCGGGGAGCTGTTTTTT,CASSPDGRNTGELFF
-,many,TRBJ1-1,TRBV30,TGTGCCTGGAGTGTTGGGATTATGAACACTGAAGCTTTCTTT,CAWSVGIMNTEAFF
-,-,TRBJ2-7,TRBV20-1,TGCAGTGCTAGAGGGGCGTCTAGCTGGAGTTACGAGCAGTACTTC,CSARGASSWSYEQYF
TRBD2,-,TRBJ2-3,TRBV5-1,TGCGCCAGCAGCCCCCGGCCTAGCGGGCGCACAGATACGCAGTATTTT,CASSPRPSGRTDTQYF
-,-,TRBJ2-1,TRBV2,TGTGCCAGCAAGCTCGCGGGAAGGGCGTTCAATGAGCAGTTCTTC,CASKLAGRAFNEQFF
TRBD2,few,TRBJ2-3,TRBV6-5,TGTGCCAGCAGTTATACGGCGGGAGTGACAGATACGCAGTATTTT,CASSYTAGVTDTQYF
TRBD1,few,TRBJ2-7,TRBV20-1,TGCAGTGCAAATCCCGGGACAGGGTTTAACGAGCAGTACTTC,CSANPGTGFNEQYF
-,-,TRBJ1-4,TRBV28,TGTGCCAGCATTTCTAATGAAAAACTGTTTTTT,CASISNEKLFF
-,few,TRBJ2-1,TRBV6-5,TGTGCCAGCAGTTACTCGTGGACGGGGAATGAGCAGTTCTTC,CASSYSWTGNEQFF
-,many,TRBJ2-2,TRBV29-1,TGCAGCTCTGAGAGGGGTGACGGGGAGCTGTTTTTT,CSSERGDGELFF
TRBD2,few,TRBJ2-1,TRBV29-1,TGCAGCGTTGTTAGCGGGGGTTCCTACAATGAGCAGTTCTTC,CSVVSGGSYNEQFF
TRBD1,-,TRBJ2-3,TRBV2,TGTGCCAGCAGCGCTACAGGGGGAGGCACAGATACGCAGTATTTT,CASSATGGGTDTQYF
TRBD2,-,TRBJ2-7,TRBV11-2,TGTGCCAGCAGCTTAGTTCTTAGCGGGCCGCCACACGAGCAGTACTTC,CASSLVLSGPPHEQYF
TRBD2,few,TRBJ2-3,TRBV9,TGTGCCAGCAGCTTACTAGCGGGAGTGACAGATACGCAGTATTTT,CASSLLAGVTDTQYF
-,-,TRBJ2-7,TRBV3-1,TGTGCCAGCAGCCCCTTAAGGCCAGGGGCAGGAGCCTACGAGCAGTACTTC,CASSPLRPGAGAYEQYF
TRBD2,-,TRBJ2-1,TRBV20-1,TGCAGTGCCAGCGCTAGCGGGGGAAGGAATGAGCAGTTCTTC,CSASASGGRNEQFF
TRBD2,few,TRBJ2-3,TRBV11-3,TGTGCCAGCAGCTTAGTTCCGGGGTCTAGCGGGGGGTCCGTTAAGCAGTATTTT,CASSLVPGSSGGSVKQYF
-,-,TRBJ1-6,TRBV28,TGTGCCAGCAAGGATGGTTCGAACTCCTATAATTCACCCCTCCACTTT,CASKDGSNSYNSPLHF
-,-,TRBJ2-3,TRBV20-1,TGCAGTGCTTGGACAGACACAGATACGCAGTATTTT,CSAWTDTDTQYF
TRBD1,many,TRBJ2-1,TRBV28,TGTGCCAGCAGTCCCAGGACAGGGTTTTACAATGAGCAGTTCTTC,CASSPRTGFYNEQFF
TRBD2,few,TRBJ2-3,TRBV5-4,TGTGCCAGCAGCTTGGTGGCGGGGGGGAGCACAGATACGCAGTATTTT,CASSLVAGGSTDTQYF
TRBD2,many,TRBJ2-7,TRBV5-1,TGCGCCAGCAGCCCGACTAGCGGGTCTGCCGAGCAGTACTTC,CASSPTSGSAEQYF
TRBD2,few,TRBJ2-3,TRBV18,TGTGCCAGCTCACCACAAAGCGGGGGCTATTTACTCACAGATACGCAGTATTTT,CASSPQSGGYLLTDTQYF
TRBD2,-,TRBJ2-7,TRBV5-1,TGCGCCAGCAGCTTGGAGTGGTCTAGCGGGGGCCTCTACGAGCAGTACTTC,CASSLEWSSGGLYEQYF
TRBD1,-,TRBJ1-5,TRBV7-9,TGTGCCAGCAGCTTGGGACAGTCGGATCAGCTCCAGCATTTT,CASSLGQSDQLQHF
TRBD1,-,TRBJ2-5,TRBV13,TGTGCCAGCAGCACCCGGGACAGGGGGTACGAGACCCAGTACTTC,CASSTRDRGYETQYF
-,few,TRBJ1-5,TRBV11-2,TGTGCCAGCAGCTCGGACAGAAGCAATCAGCCCCAGCATTTT,CASSSDRSNQPQHF
-,-,TRBJ1-1,TRBV19,TGTGCCAGTATGACGGGGGCGGACACTGAAGCTTTCTTT,CASMTGADTEAFF
-,-,TRBJ1-2,TRBV6-2/TRBV6-3,TGTGCCAGCAGTTCCGCCGTCCTCTATGGCTACACCTTC,CASSSAVLYGYTF
TRBD1,once,TRBJ2-2,TRBV2,TGTGCCATCCGCGATGGGGACAGGGGTTTAGTGTGGAACACCGGGGAGCTGTTTTTT,CAIRDGDRGLVWNTGELFF
TRBD1,-,TRBJ2-3,TRBV2,TGTGCCAGCAGTTGGCAGGGGGCTATAGATACGCAGTATTTT,CASSWQGAIDTQYF
-,-,TRBJ1-4,TRBV7-2,TGTGCCAGCAGCTTAGGGGGGGGCGCTAGAAATGAAAAACTGTTTTTT,CASSLGGGARNEKLFF
-,many,TRBJ1-6,TRBV12-3/TRBV12-4,TGTGCCAGCAGTTTTAGCCCCGGTCTGCTTAATTCACCCCTCCACTTT,CASSFSPGLLNSPLHF
-,-,TRBJ2-7,TRBV4-3,TGCGCCAGCAGCCAAGATGGTGCTCTTCTGGACTTC,CASSQDGALLDF
-,-,TRBJ1-5,TRBV12-3/TRBV12-4,TGTGCCAGCAGCGGGACTAGCAATCAGCCCCAGCATTTT,CASSGTSNQPQHF
TRBD2,many,TRBJ2-2,TRBV28,TGTGCCAGCAGTCCCGGACTAGCGGGGAGGTCGGACACCGGGGAGCTGTTTTTT,CASSPGLAGRSDTGELFF
-,many,TRBJ2-5,TRBV5-1,TGCGCCAGCAGCTTGAAGTTTAAAGAGACCCAGTACTTC,CASSLKFKETQYF
-,many,TRBJ1-4,TRBV3-1,TGTGCCAGCAGCCAAGAGGCCGGGACAACTAATGAAAAACTGTTTTTT,CASSQEAGTTNEKLFF
TRBD1,-,TRBJ1-2,TRBV25-1,TGTGCCAGCAGTGTAAGGACAGGGGTAGGCTACACCTTC,CASSVRTGVGYTF
-,few,TRBJ1-4,TRBV4-1,TGCGCCAGCAGCCAAGCTACAGGGACTAATGAAAAACTGTTTTTT,CASSQATGTNEKLFF
TRBD2,-,TRBJ2-7,TRBV7-8,TGTGCCAGCAGCTTAGCCCCTGACGGGGGGGGCTCCTACGAGCAGTACTTC,CASSLAPDGGGSYEQYF
-,-,TRBJ1-5,TRBV20-1,TGCAGTGCTATCCGAGGGAATCAGCCCCAGCATTTT,CSAIRGNQPQHF
TRBD2,few,TRBJ2-1,TRBV12-3/TRBV12-4,TGTGCCAGCAGCGCGGGGACTAGCGCCTTTTATGAGCAGTTCTTC,CASSAGTSAFYEQFF
-,many,TRBJ1-5,TRBV6-5,TGTGCCAGCAGTTACTCTCCCGGGAATCAGCCCCAGCATTTT,CASSYSPGNQPQHF
-,-,TRBJ2-1,TRBV19,TGTGCCAGTGGGGACCGGGTCTACAATGAGCAGTTCTTC,CASGDRVYNEQFF
TRBD2,few,TRBJ2-1,TRBV5-4,TGTGCCAGCAGCCCCGGGACTAGGGATAATGAGCAGTTCTTC,CASSPGTRDNEQFF
-,-,TRBJ1-6,TRBV7-8,TGTGCCAGCAGCTTGCTTCCGGATTCACCCCTCCACTTT,CASSLLPDSPLHF
-,few,TRBJ1-1,TRBV4-2,TGTGCCAGCAGCCAAGTCGGCTACACTGAAGCTTTCTTT,CASSQVGYTEAFF
-,many,TRBJ2-4,TRBV5-1,TGCGCCAGCAGCCAGCAAGGGACCGAAAGAAACATTCAGTACTTC,CASSQQGTERNIQYF